The 17 T cell receptor beta chains below were found in one sample sequenced in a study of blood T cell repertoires in COVID-19. The protocol was immunoSEQ multiplex PCR, while the TCRdb copy is restricted to in-frame clones and leaves out a portion. The sample carries 90,000 to 120,000 clones, 90% to 95% recorded once. The specimen was peripheral blood. The receptors originated from a woman between 25 and 40 years old with acute or convalescent COVID-19.

The chain combines TRBV4-1 with TRBJ1-6, with 9 bases fitting TRBD1. V lost 3 bases to trimming and J lost 7 bases; unmatched junction nucleotides: 4. Germline V gene lookup returns CDR1 MGHRA and CDR2 YSYEKL. CDR3 length: 15 amino acids. The CDR3 is CASSHPGQGNSPLHF. Written as DNA, the CDR3 is TGCGCCAGCAGCCACCCGGGACAGGGCAATTCACCCCTCCACTTT.

The V gene is TRBV7-2, the J gene TRBJ1-6; 7 bases map to TRBD1. The CDR3 loop spans 15 amino acids. With 4 bases clipped from V and 7 bases from J, the junction kept 7 bases outside the gene matches. Germline V CDR1 and CDR2: SGHTA, FQGNSA. The CDR3 here is CASSSAGTENSPLHF. For the CDR3, the DNA is TGTGCCAGCAGCTCTGCCGGGACAGAGAATTCACCCCTCCACTTT.

The genes are TRBV10-3 and TRBJ1-1; D not resolved. CDR3 length: 13 amino acids. CDR1 and CDR2 from the germline V gene are ENHRY and SYGVKD. V was clipped by 6 bases and J by 1 base, with 9 bases between them. The CDR3 region is CAIRDLENTEAFF. CDR3 bases: TGTGCCATCAGGGACTTGGAGAACACTGAAGCTTTCTTT.

This clone was seen only a few times. The chain joins TRBV4-3 to TRBJ2-3; 10 nucleotides match TRBD2. V shed 0 bases and J 0 bases; nucleotides not matched to a gene: 15. Germline assignment: CDR1 LGHNA and CDR2 YSLEER. This CDR3 has 21 amino acids. The CDR3 region is CASSQELSGLAVTTSTDTQYF. The CDR3 DNA sequence: TGCGCCAGCAGCCAAGAACTGTCAGGACTAGCGGTTACTACTAGCACAGATACGCAGTATTTT.

The chain combines TRBV18 with TRBJ2-1; D may be TRBD2 (5 bases). V lost 6 bases and J 5 bases, leaving 11 bases between the germline ends. There are 13 residues in the CDR3. Germline V lookup: CDR1 KGHSH, CDR2 LQKENI. The CDR3 DNA sequence: TGTGCCAGCTCTCGAGAACTAGACAATGAGCAGTTCTTC. This sequence encodes CASSRELDNEQFF.

The chain has TRBV3-1 (or the pseudogene TRBV3-2) and TRBJ2-2; 9 bases match TRBD1. The germline V gene encodes CDR1 LGHDT and CDR2 YNNKEL (reference sequence). This CDR3 comprises 16 residues. The trim removed 5 bases at V and 4 bases at J, leaving 8 bases unmatched. CDR3 amino acids: CASSYTGTGFTGELFF. CDR3 sequence (DNA): TGTGCCAGCAGCTATACCGGGACAGGGTTCACCGGGGAGCTGTTTTTT.

This clone was counted a single time. The chain uses TRBV27 and TRBJ1-6, with a possible D match to TRBD1 (5 bases). This CDR3 region has 14 residues. The V end lost 6 bases, the J end lost 7 bases, and 13 bases lay between the germline ends. The germline CDR1 and CDR2 sequences are MNHEY and SMNVEV (reference sequence). Written as DNA, the CDR3 is TGTGCCAGCAGCTCAGGGCCCCGGAATTCACCCCTCCACTTT. This gives the protein CASSSGPRNSPLHF.

This clone was observed a single time. This rearrangement joins TRBV2 to TRBJ2-5, with 8 bases lining up with TRBD2. CDR3 length: 17 residues. Germline V gene lookup returns CDR1 SNHLY and CDR2 FYNNEI. The trim removed 4 bases at V and 1 base at J, leaving 11 bases unmatched. In nucleotides, the CDR3 is TGTGCCAGCAGTGTCTCGGGGGGGCGCAGGGGCCAAGAGACCCAGTACTTC. The encoded protein is CASSVSGGRRGQETQYF. Drawing the rest from reference TRBV2 and TRBJ2-5, the complete variable domain is EPEVTQTPSHQVTQMGQEVILRCVPISNHLYFYWYRQILGQKVEFLVSFYNNEISEKSEIFDDQFSVERPDGSNFTLKIRSTKLEDSAMYFCASSVSGGRRGQETQYFGPGTRLLVL.

This clone was observed once. V usage is TRBV7-9 and J usage is TRBJ1-2, with D possibly TRBD1 on 5 matching bases. The length of the CDR3 is 15 residues. The germline gives CDR1 SEHNR, CDR2 FQNEAQ (reference sequence). Trimming pared 6 bases from V and 0 bases from J, leaving 14 bases between. CDR3 in amino acids: CASRPQVEPNYGYTF. DNA for the CDR3: TGTGCCAGCAGGCCACAGGTAGAGCCTAACTATGGCTACACCTTC.

This chain joins TRBV6-5 and TRBJ2-2; no clear D. CDR3 length: 15 amino acids. CDR1 and CDR2 (germline): MNHEY, SVGAGI. Trimming removed 1 base at V and 3 bases at J, with 9 bases between. CDR3 nucleotides: TGTGCCAGCAGTTACTGGGCCACCTACACCGGGGAGCTGTTTTTT. Translating it yields CASSYWATYTGELFF.

J is TRBJ2-7 and V is TRBV3-1 (or the pseudogene TRBV3-2); a weak D match, TRBD2 (6 bases). Germline CDR1 is LGHDT and CDR2 is YNNKEL (reference sequence). This CDR3 has 13 residues. Trimming stripped 1 base from V and 6 bases from J, with 10 bases between. CDR3 protein: CASSQVRRGEQYF. CDR3 nucleotide sequence: TGTGCCAGCAGCCAAGTAAGGAGGGGCGAGCAGTACTTC.

In this sample, this clone turned up a few times. V usage is TRBV21-1 and J usage is TRBJ1-1; whether TRBD1, the table's D call, matches the DNA was not checked. TRBV21-1 is shown as a pseudogene. This CDR3 spans 17 amino acids. CDR3 DNA sequence: TGTGCCAGCAGCAAAGAGGTGACCGGTGCGGGACAGGCGGATGCTTTCTTT. This translates into CASSKEVTGAGQADAFF.

The chain employs TRBV11-2 and TRBJ1-6; D is unresolved. From germline, CDR1 is SGHAT and CDR2 FQNNGV. V was pared by 4 bases and J by 0 bases, with 13 bases between. This CDR3 has 17 residues. The CDR3 nucleotides are TGTGCCAGCAGCTCCATTCGTGCGAGCTCCTATAATTCACCCCTCCACTTT. It is translated as CASSSIRASSYNSPLHF. The complete variable domain, with remaining parts taken from reference TRBV11-2 and TRBJ1-6, reads EAGVAQSPRYKIIEKRQSVAFWCNPISGHATLYWYQQILGQGPKLLIQFQNNGVVDDSQLPKDRFSAERLKGVDSTLKIQPAKLEDSAVYLCASSSIRASSYNSPLHFGNGTRLTVT.

The genes are TRBV4-2 and TRBJ1-2; TRBD1 is a possible D gene (6 bases). CDR3 size: 16 residues. V was pared by 4 bases and J by 1 base, with 16 bases between. From germline, CDR1 is LGHNA and CDR2 YNFKEQ. The DNA for the CDR3 is TGTGCCAGCAGCCGATCAACCAGGACAGATAACTATGGCTACACCTTC. Residues: CASSRSTRTDNYGYTF.

The chain links TRBV28 to TRBJ1-3, with 7 bases matching TRBD1. In germline, CDR1 is MDHEN, CDR2 SYDVKM. The CDR3 is made up of 16 amino acids. The V segment lost 6 bases and the J segment 1 base; nucleotides outside the gene matches: 9. CDR3 bases: TGTGCCAGCAGCCCTCCCCCAGGGGGTTCTGGAAACACCATATATTTT. Its translation: CASSPPPGGSGNTIYF.

The CDR3, as DNA: TGTGCCAGCAGTTGGGACAGGGTTCGTTCCTACAATGAGCAGTTCTTC. This codes for CASSWDRVRSYNEQFF. V is TRBV27 and J is TRBJ2-1, with 9 bases matching TRBD1. From germline, CDR1 is MNHEY and CDR2 SMNVEV (reference sequence). The CDR3 has 16 residues. After removal of 4 bases from V and 1 base from J, the junction contained 5 bases not matched to a gene.

V is TRBV5-1 and J is TRBJ1-1, with TRBD1 matching 8 bases. The CDR3 consists of 17 residues. The germline gives CDR1 SGHRS, CDR2 YFSETQ. J lost 4 bases, V lost 2 bases, and 13 bases had no gene match. Written as DNA, the CDR3 is TGCGCCAGCAGCTTAGGGACAGGTGGGGTTAGGAGCACTGAAGCTTTCTTT. Residues: CASSLGTGGVRSTEAFF.